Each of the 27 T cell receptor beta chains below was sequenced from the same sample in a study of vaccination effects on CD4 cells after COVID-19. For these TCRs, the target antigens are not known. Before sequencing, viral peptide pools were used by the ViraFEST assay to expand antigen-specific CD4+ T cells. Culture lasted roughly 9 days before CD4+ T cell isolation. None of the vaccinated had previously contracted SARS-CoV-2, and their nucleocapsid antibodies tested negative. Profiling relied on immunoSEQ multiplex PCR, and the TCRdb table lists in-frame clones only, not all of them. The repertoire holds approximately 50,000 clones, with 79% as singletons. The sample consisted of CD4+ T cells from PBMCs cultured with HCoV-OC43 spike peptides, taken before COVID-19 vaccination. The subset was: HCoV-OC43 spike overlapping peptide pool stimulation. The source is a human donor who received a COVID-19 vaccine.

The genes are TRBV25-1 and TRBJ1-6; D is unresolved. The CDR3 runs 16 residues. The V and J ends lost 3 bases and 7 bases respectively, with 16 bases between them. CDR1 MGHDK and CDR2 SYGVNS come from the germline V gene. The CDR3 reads CASSDLLSIENSPLHF. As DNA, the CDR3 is TGTGCCAGCAGTGATCTCCTTTCTATCGAGAATTCACCCCTCCACTTT. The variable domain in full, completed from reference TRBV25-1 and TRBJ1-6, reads EADIYQTPRYLVIGTGKKITLECSQTMGHDKMYWYQQDPGMELHLIHYSYGVNSTEKGDLSSESTVSRIRTEHFPLTLESARPSHTSQYLCASSDLLSIENSPLHFGNGTRLTVT.

The CDR3 DNA follows: TGTGCCTGGGCGCGGGGGTCGTCAGATACGCAGTATTTT. The encoded protein is CAWARGSSDTQYF. J is TRBJ2-3 and V is TRBV30; 7 bases are a match to TRBD2. The V segment lost 5 bases and the J segment 4 bases; nucleotides outside the gene matches: 6. Germline loops: CDR1 GTSNPN, CDR2 SVGIG (reference sequence). This CDR3 has 13 residues.

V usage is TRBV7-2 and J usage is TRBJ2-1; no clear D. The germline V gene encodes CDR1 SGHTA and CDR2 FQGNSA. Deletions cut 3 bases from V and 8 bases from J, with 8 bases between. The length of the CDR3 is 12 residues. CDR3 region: CASSLSKDEQFF. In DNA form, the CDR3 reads TGTGCCAGCAGCTTGAGTAAGGATGAGCAGTTCTTC.

The CDR3 DNA is TGTGCCAGCAGACCCACTAGCGGGGGGACCGGGGAGCTGTTTTTT. The encoded protein is CASRPTSGGTGELFF. The chain has TRBV5-4 and TRBJ2-2, with TRBD2 matching 12 bases. Germline-derived CDR1 and CDR2 are SGHNT and YYREEE (reference sequence). The ends lost 5 bases at V and 5 bases at J; junction bases unmatched: 4. This CDR3 spans 15 amino acids.

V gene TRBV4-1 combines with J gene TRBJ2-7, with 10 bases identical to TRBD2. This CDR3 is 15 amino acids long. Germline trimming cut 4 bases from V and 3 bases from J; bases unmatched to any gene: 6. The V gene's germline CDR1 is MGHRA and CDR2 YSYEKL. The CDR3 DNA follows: TGCGCCAGCAGCCTAGAGGCTAGCGGGGGCTACGAGCAGTACGTC. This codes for CASSLEASGGYEQYV.

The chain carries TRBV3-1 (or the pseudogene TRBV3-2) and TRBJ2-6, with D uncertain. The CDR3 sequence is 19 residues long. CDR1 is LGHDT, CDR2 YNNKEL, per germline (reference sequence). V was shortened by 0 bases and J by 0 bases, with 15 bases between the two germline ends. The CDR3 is CASSQDYRRSFSGANVLTF. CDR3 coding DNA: TGTGCCAGCAGCCAAGATTATCGGCGTTCGTTCTCTGGGGCCAACGTCCTGACTTTC.

The CDR3 bases are TGTGCCAGCAGCTTAGGGACAGGGAGCCCAGGCACAGATACGCAGTATTTT. This gives the protein CASSLGTGSPGTDTQYF. The chain employs TRBV7-3 and TRBJ2-3, with 9 bases fitting TRBD1. The CDR3 is made up of 17 amino acids. V was pared by 2 bases and J by 1 base, with 7 bases of the junction left unmatched. Per germline, CDR1 SGHTA and CDR2 FQGTGA.

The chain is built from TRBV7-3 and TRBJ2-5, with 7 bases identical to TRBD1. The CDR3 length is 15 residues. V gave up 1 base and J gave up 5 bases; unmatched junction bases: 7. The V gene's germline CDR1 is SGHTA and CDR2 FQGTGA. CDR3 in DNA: TGTGCCAGCAGCTTAAACAAGGGGGCAGGGGAGACCCAGTACTTC. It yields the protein CASSLNKGAGETQYF.

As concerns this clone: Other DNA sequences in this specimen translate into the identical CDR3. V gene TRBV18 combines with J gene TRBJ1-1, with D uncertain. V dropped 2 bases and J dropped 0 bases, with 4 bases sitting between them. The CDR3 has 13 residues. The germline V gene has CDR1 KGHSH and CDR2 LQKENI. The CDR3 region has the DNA TGTGCCAGCTCACCAGGCCTGAACACTGAAGCTTTCTTT. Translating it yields CASSPGLNTEAFF.

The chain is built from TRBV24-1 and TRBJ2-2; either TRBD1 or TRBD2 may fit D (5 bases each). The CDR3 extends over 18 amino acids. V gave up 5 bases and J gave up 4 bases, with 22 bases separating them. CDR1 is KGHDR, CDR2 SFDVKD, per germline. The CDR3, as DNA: TGTGCCACCAGTGGGGAGAAGACGAAAGGGGTGAGCACCGGGGAGCTGTTTTTT. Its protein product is CATSGEKTKGVSTGELFF.

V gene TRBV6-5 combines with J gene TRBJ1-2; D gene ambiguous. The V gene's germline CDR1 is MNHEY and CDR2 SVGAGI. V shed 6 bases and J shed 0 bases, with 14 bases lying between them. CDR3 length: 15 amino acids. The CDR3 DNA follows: TGTGCCAGCAGATACCTCGCGGGGACTAACTATGGCTACACCTTC. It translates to CASRYLAGTNYGYTF.

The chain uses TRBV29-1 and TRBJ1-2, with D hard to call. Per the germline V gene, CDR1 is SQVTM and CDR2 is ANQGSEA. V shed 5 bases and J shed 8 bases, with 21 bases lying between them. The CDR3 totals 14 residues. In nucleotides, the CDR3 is TGCAGCGTTTCCACAGATGTCCCCTCGCAGGGCTACACCTTC. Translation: CSVSTDVPSQGYTF.

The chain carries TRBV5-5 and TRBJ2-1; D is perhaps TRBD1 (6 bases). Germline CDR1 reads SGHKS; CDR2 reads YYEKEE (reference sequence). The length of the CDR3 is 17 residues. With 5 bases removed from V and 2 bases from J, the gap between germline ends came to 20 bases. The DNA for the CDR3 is TGTGCCAGCAGACGCGACGCCGGGACAACTACCTACAATGAGCAGTTCTTC. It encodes CASRRDAGTTTYNEQFF.

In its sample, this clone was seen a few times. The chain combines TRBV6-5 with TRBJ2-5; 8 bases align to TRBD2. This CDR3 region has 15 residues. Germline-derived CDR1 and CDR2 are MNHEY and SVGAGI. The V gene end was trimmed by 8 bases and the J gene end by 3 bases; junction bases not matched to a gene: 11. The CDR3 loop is CASQRTGGAEETQYF. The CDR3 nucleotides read TGTGCCAGCCAGAGAACGGGGGGGGCTGAAGAGACCCAGTACTTC.

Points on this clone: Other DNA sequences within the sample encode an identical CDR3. CDR3 amino acids: CASSPGLSTDTQYF. CDR3 in DNA: TGTGCCAGCAGCCCGGGACTGAGCACAGATACGCAGTATTTT. The rearrangement joins TRBV7-2 to TRBJ2-3; tentatively, D is TRBD2 (6 bases). Trimming shortened V by 5 bases and J by 0 bases, and 9 bases separated the two germline ends. CDR1 is SGHTA and CDR2 is FQGNSA in the germline V gene. The CDR3 has 14 residues.

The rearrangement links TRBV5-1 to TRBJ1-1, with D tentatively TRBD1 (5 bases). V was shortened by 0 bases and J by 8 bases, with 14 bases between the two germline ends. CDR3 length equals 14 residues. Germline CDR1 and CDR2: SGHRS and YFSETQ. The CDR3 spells CASSLVWGPTEAFF. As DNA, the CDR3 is TGCGCCAGCAGCTTGGTCTGGGGACCAACGGAAGCTTTCTTT.

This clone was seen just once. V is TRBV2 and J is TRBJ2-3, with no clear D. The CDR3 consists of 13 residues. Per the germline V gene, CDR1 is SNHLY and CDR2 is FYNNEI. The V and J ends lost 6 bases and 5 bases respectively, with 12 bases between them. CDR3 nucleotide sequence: TGTGCCAGCAGCAAAGACACGATAGATACGCAGTATTTT. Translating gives CASSKDTIDTQYF.

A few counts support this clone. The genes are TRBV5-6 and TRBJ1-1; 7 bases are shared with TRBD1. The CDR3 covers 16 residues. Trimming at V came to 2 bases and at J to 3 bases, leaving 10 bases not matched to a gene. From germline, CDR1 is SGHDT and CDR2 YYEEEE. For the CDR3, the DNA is TGTGCCAGCAGCTTTCAGACAGGGTTGGCGGACACTGAAGCTTTCTTT. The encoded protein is CASSFQTGLADTEAFF.

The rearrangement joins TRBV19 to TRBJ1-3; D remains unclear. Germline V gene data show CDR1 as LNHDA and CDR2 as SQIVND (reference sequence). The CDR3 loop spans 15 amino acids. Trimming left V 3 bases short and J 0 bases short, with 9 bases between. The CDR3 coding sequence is TGTGCCAGTAGTATTGACGGCGACTCTGGAAACACCATATATTTT. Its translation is CASSIDGDSGNTIYF.

DNA of the CDR3: TGCGCCAGCAGCCATCTCAGGGCGGGGGGGAAAAACATTCAGTACTTC. This sequence encodes CASSHLRAGGKNIQYF. The V call is TRBV4-1, the J call TRBJ2-4; TRBD2 matches 9 bases. From germline, CDR1 is MGHRA and CDR2 YSYEKL. V shed 3 bases and J 4 bases; nucleotides not matched to a gene: 7. CDR3 length: 16 residues.

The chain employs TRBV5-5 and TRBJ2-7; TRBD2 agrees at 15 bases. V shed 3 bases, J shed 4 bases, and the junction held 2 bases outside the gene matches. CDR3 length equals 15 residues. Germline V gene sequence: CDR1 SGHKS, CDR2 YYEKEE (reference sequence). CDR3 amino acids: CASSWGLAGGYEQYV. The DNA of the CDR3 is TGTGCCAGCAGCTGGGGACTAGCGGGGGGATACGAGCAGTACGTC.

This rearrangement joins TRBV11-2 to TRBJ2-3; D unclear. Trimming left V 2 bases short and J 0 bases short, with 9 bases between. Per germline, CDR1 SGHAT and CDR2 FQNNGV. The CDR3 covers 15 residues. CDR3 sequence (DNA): TGTGCCAGCAGCTTATTCTCACCTAGCACAGATACGCAGTATTTT. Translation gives CASSLFSPSTDTQYF.

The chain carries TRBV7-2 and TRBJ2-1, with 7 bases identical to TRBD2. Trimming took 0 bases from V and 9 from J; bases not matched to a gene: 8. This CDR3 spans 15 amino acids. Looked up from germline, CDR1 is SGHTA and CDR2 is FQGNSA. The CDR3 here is CASSLAWGGVREQFF. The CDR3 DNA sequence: TGTGCCAGCAGCTTAGCGTGGGGGGGGGTACGTGAGCAGTTCTTC.

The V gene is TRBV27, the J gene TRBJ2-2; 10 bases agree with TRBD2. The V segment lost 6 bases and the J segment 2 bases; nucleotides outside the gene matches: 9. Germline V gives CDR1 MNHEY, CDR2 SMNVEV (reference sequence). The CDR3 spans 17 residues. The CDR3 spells CASSRALAGGNTGELFF. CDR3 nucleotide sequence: TGTGCCAGCAGCCGAGCGTTAGCGGGGGGAAACACCGGGGAGCTGTTTTTT.

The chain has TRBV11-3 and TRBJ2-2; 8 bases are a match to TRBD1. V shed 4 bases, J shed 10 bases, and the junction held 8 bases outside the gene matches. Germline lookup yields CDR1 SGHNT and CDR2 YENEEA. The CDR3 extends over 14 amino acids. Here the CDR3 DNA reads TGTGCCAGCAGCTCACAAACGACAGGGGAGGAGCTGTTTTTT. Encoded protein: CASSSQTTGEELFF. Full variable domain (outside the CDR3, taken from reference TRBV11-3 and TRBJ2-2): EAGVVQSPRYKIIEKKQPVAFWCNPISGHNTLYWYLQNLGQGPELLIRYENEEAVDDSQLPKDRFSAERLKGVDSTLKIQPAELGDSAVYLCASSSQTTGEELFFGEGSRLTVL.

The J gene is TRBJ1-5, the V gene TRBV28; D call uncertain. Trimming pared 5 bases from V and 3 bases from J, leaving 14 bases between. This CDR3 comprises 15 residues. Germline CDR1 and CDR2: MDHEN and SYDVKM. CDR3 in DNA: TGTGCCAGCAGTCGAAAGAAATTCCTCAATCAGCCCCAGCATTTT. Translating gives CASSRKKFLNQPQHF.

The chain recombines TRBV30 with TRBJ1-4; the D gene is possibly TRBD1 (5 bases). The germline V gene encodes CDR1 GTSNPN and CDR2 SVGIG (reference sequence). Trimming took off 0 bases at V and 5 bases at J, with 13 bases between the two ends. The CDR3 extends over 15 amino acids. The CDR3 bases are TGTGCCTGGAGTGTATTATCCGGGGGGAATGAAAAACTGTTTTTT. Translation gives CAWSVLSGGNEKLFF.